The rows below give T cell receptor beta chains drawn from one sample of a study of response to subunit inactivated influenza vaccine. MiXCR was run by TCRdb on the RT-PCR reads, yielding one entry per CDR3 protein. Among 860,000 or so distinct CDR3 sequences listed, around 20% were seen once. This sample comprised PBMCs from blood, obtained more than 4 days after vaccination. These TCRs come from a man in his fifties who received an inactivated influenza vaccine. Each CDR3 is given with its conserved first and last residue. D genes are given only for firm matches. Clone size appears in some rows only: once, few, many, or a class for an expanded clone.

v_call,j_call,d_call,clone_size,cdr3_aa,cdr3_nt
TRBV5-4,TRBJ2-5,TRBD2,few,CASSTLAGAQETQYF,TGTGCCAGCAGCACCCTAGCGGGGGCTCAAGAGACCCAGTACTTC
TRBV20-1,TRBJ2-6,-,many,CSARKGSGANVLTF,TGCAGTGCTAGGAAAGGCTCTGGGGCCAACGTCCTGACTTTC
TRBV5-1,TRBJ1-1,-,few,CASSLAPAGRGTEAFF,TGCGCCAGCAGCTTGGCCCCTGCCGGGCGGGGCACTGAAGCTTTCTTT
TRBV27,TRBJ2-1,-,few,CASSLAPSAEGEQFF,TGTGCCAGCAGTTTAGCGCCTAGCGCGGAAGGTGAGCAGTTCTTC
TRBV7-9,TRBJ1-1,-,few,CASSFVSGVNTEAFF,TGTGCCAGCAGCTTTGTTTCAGGGGTAAACACTGAAGCTTTCTTT
TRBV7-2,TRBJ2-7,TRBD2,few,CASSLGGLAGAYEQYF,TGTGCCAGCAGCTTAGGGGGACTAGCGGGAGCCTACGAGCAGTACTTC
TRBV4-3,TRBJ1-5,TRBD1,many,CASSQDGTGGNQPQHF,TGCGCCAGCAGCCAAGACGGGACAGGGGGGAATCAGCCCCAGCATTTT
TRBV12-3/TRBV12-4,TRBJ2-1,TRBD1,many,CASSGTGFITEQFF,TGTGCCAGCAGCGGGACAGGGTTCATCACTGAGCAGTTCTTC
TRBV2,TRBJ2-3,TRBD1,few,CASILSGGSGTQYF,TGTGCCAGCATACTTTCAGGGGGTTCTGGTACGCAGTATTTT
TRBV4-1,TRBJ1-2,TRBD1,-,CASSQEGQGAVGYTF,TGCGCCAGCAGCCAAGAGGGACAGGGGGCAGTTGGCTACACCTTC
TRBV20-1,TRBJ2-1,-,-,CSARAGTYNEQFF,TGCAGTGCTAGGGCTGGGACCTACAATGAGCAGTTCTTC
TRBV20-1,TRBJ1-2,-,-,CSARDPDTRGYTF,TGCAGTGCTAGAGACCCGGACACCCGTGGCTACACCTTC
TRBV10-3,TRBJ2-7,TRBD1,-,CAIRTGGNSYEQYF,TGTGCCATCAGAACAGGGGGAAACTCCTACGAGCAGTACTTC
TRBV6-1,TRBJ2-1,TRBD2,few,CASSKLAGLYNEQFF,TGTGCCAGCAGTAAACTAGCGGGGCTTTACAATGAGCAGTTCTTC
TRBV7-6,TRBJ2-1,-,many,CASSLSVGVLNEQFF,TGTGCCAGCAGCTTAAGCGTAGGGGTCCTCAATGAGCAGTTCTTC
TRBV28,TRBJ1-4,TRBD1,-,CASSPPDRGHEKLFF,TGTGCCAGCAGTCCACCCGACAGGGGGCATGAAAAACTGTTTTTT
TRBV15,TRBJ2-5,-,-,CATRHSQETQYF,TGTGCCACTCGGCACAGCCAAGAGACCCAGTACTTC
TRBV20-1,TRBJ2-5,-,few,CSADSGAQETQYF,TGCAGTGCCGATTCTGGGGCCCAAGAGACCCAGTACTTC
TRBV20-1,TRBJ2-1,-,-,CSAPNPLAKSYNEQFF,TGCAGTGCTCCGAACCCGCTAGCGAAATCCTACAATGAGCAGTTCTTC
TRBV12-3/TRBV12-4,TRBJ1-6,TRBD1,many,CASRMGTANSPLHF,TGTGCCAGCAGAATGGGGACAGCGAATTCACCCCTCCACTTT
TRBV6-1,TRBJ2-4,-,few,CASSSGGKNIQYF,TGTGCCAGTTCGTCAGGGGGGAAAAACATTCAGTACTTC
TRBV5-8,TRBJ2-1,-,-,CASSLEPVTFNEQFF,TGTGCCAGCAGCTTGGAGCCAGTTACTTTCAATGAGCAGTTCTTC
TRBV6-1,TRBJ2-3,TRBD1,-,CASRQGESTDTQYF,TGTGCCAGCAGGCAGGGGGAGAGCACAGATACGCAGTATTTT
TRBV12-3/TRBV12-4,TRBJ1-6,-,few,CASSFPGSYNSPLHF,TGTGCCAGCAGTTTCCCTGGCTCCTATAATTCACCCCTCCACTTT
TRBV20-1,TRBJ2-1,-,few,CSARDGQHNEQFF,TGCAGTGCTAGAGACGGGCAGCACAATGAGCAGTTCTTC
TRBV3-1,TRBJ2-5,-,-,CASSQEGRLSSFQYF,TGTGCCAGCAGCCAAGAAGGGAGACTGTCTTCGTTCCAGTACTTC
TRBV24-1,TRBJ1-5,TRBD1,few,CATSEQGNQPQHF,TGTGCCACCAGCGAACAGGGGAATCAGCCCCAGCATTTT
TRBV12-3/TRBV12-4,TRBJ2-1,TRBD2,-,CASSQGGRADNEQFF,TGTGCCAGCAGTCAGGGTGGGAGGGCTGACAATGAGCAGTTCTTC
TRBV5-1,TRBJ1-1,TRBD1,-,CASRFGGTGRNTEAFF,TGCGCCAGCAGGTTTGGCGGGACAGGGCGGAACACTGAAGCTTTCTTT
TRBV5-1,TRBJ2-7,TRBD2,few,CASSLAGLAEPKEQYF,TGCGCCAGCAGCTTGGCCGGACTAGCGGAGCCCAAGGAGCAGTACTTC
TRBV29-1,TRBJ1-5,TRBD1,few,CSVATGGTNSNQPQHF,TGCAGCGTTGCGACAGGGGGCACTAATAGCAATCAGCCCCAGCATTTT
TRBV4-2,TRBJ2-6,-,-,CASSLEGGRSGANVLTF,TGTGCCAGCAGCTTAGAGGGGGGACGTTCTGGGGCCAACGTCCTGACTTTC
TRBV5-5,TRBJ1-3,TRBD1,-,CASSLQGAPGNTIYF,TGTGCCAGCAGCTTGCAGGGGGCGCCTGGAAACACCATATATTTT
TRBV4-2,TRBJ2-7,TRBD2,few,CASSQEGPPGLGDYEQYF,TGTGCCAGCAGCCAAGAAGGTCCACCGGGACTAGGGGACTACGAGCAGTACTTC
TRBV4-1,TRBJ2-1,-,few,CASSQVARPVHNEQFF,TGCGCCAGCAGCCAAGTAGCGAGGCCCGTCCACAATGAGCAGTTCTTC
TRBV12-3/TRBV12-4,TRBJ2-2,TRBD1,few,CASSFSTGGDTGELFF,TGTGCCAGCAGTTTTTCAACAGGGGGCGACACCGGGGAGCTGTTTTTT
TRBV5-1,TRBJ2-7,-,many,CASSLVGPRELPEQYF,TGCGCCAGCAGCTTGGTAGGTCCCAGGGAACTACCCGAGCAGTACTTC
TRBV18,TRBJ2-7,TRBD1,-,CASSSLGQAYEQYF,TGTGCCAGCTCATCCCTGGGACAGGCCTACGAGCAGTACTTC
TRBV18,TRBJ1-1,-,-,CASSPRNKRDTEAFF,TGTGCCAGCTCACCACGTAATAAAAGGGACACTGAAGCTTTCTTT
TRBV7-8,TRBJ2-5,TRBD1,-,CASSPLGGWGQGVETQYF,TGTGCCAGCAGCCCACTAGGGGGCTGGGGGCAGGGGGTGGAGACCCAGTACTTC
TRBV28,TRBJ2-5,-,-,CASSPDSFQETQYF,TGTGCCAGCAGCCCAGACAGTTTCCAAGAGACCCAGTACTTC
TRBV24-1,TRBJ2-3,-,-,CATSDTYRASTDTQYF,TGTGCCACCAGTGATACATACAGGGCCAGCACAGATACGCAGTATTTT
TRBV20-1,TRBJ1-5,-,-,CSANCRWGNQHQHF,TGCAGTGCTAATTGCCGGTGGGGGAATCAGCACCAGCATTTT
TRBV7-2,TRBJ2-3,TRBD2,-,CASSSMTSTDTQYF,TGTGCCAGCAGCTCTATGACTAGCACCGATACGCAGTATTTT
TRBV4-3,TRBJ2-1,TRBD2,few,CASSPTRVLAGVVYNEQFF,TGCGCCAGCAGCCCGACAAGGGTTCTAGCGGGAGTCGTCTACAATGAGCAGTTCTTC
TRBV24-1,TRBJ2-1,TRBD1,-,CATSDLQGQGPSSYNEQFF,TGTGCCACCAGTGATTTGCAAGGACAGGGGCCAAGCTCCTACAATGAGCAGTTCTTC
TRBV6-6,TRBJ2-7,-,-,CATNDGGYEQYF,TGTGCCACCAACGACGGAGGCTACGAGCAGTACTTC
TRBV5-4,TRBJ2-5,TRBD1,-,CASSLGTASQETQYF,TGTGCCAGCAGCCTAGGGACAGCAAGTCAAGAGACCCAGTACTTC
TRBV5-6,TRBJ1-2,TRBD1,-,CASRTGQQYGYTF,TGTGCCAGCAGAACGGGACAGCAGTATGGCTACACCTTC
TRBV5-1,TRBJ1-1,-,few,CASSLGGSGKNTEAFF,TGCGCCAGCAGCTTGGGAGGGAGTGGGAAAAACACTGAAGCTTTCTTT
TRBV5-1,TRBJ2-3,TRBD2,few,CASSLRGGSMDTQYF,TGCGCCAGCAGCTTGCGGGGGGGTTCAATGGATACGCAGTATTTT
TRBV6-1,TRBJ2-5,-,-,CASKGDPRATQYF,TGTGCCAGCAAAGGGGACCCAAGGGCGACCCAGTACTTC
TRBV20-1,TRBJ2-7,TRBD2,-,CSAGAQRSGGTSSYEQYF,TGCAGCGCTGGGGCCCAGCGTAGCGGGGGGACGAGCTCCTACGAGCAGTACTTC